The 32 T cell receptor beta chains reported below all come from one sample, sequenced in a study of identifying expanded T cells in peripheral blood. Measured with immunoSEQ multiplex PCR; TCRdb has only the in-frame clones, and not every one. Of roughly 130,000 clones in the sample, 86% are singletons; the top ten hold 7.5% to 8.5%. Sequenced: blood. The receptors originated from a person aged 18 to 75 in good health.

The V and J genes are TRBV4-1 and TRBJ1-2; D not certain. This CDR3 has 15 amino acids. From germline, CDR1 is MGHRA and CDR2 YSYEKL. The germline V and J ends were trimmed by 4 bases and 3 bases, with 15 bases remaining between them. CDR3 nucleotides: TGCGCCAGCAGCCCCATGCCCACAGACTACTATGGCTACACCTTC. This codes for CASSPMPTDYYGYTF.

The chain combines TRBV28 with TRBJ2-7; 8 positions agree with TRBD2. CDR3 length: 16 residues. Germline loops: CDR1 MDHEN, CDR2 SYDVKM. The V and J ends lost 3 bases and 0 bases, in that order; junction bases with no gene match: 7. CDR3 protein: CASSFSGRGTSYEQYF. The CDR3 DNA reads TGTGCCAGCAGTTTCTCCGGGAGGGGGACCTCCTACGAGCAGTACTTC.

This chain links TRBV6-4 with TRBJ2-7; D remains unclear. With 6 bases removed from V and 3 bases from J, the gap between germline ends came to 9 bases. Germline loops: CDR1 MRHNA, CDR2 SNTAGT. The CDR3 consists of 12 residues. The CDR3 loop is CASRRHFYEQYF. For the CDR3, the DNA is TGTGCCAGCAGGCGACATTTCTACGAGCAGTACTTC.

This clone came up once. The rearrangement links TRBV7-2 to TRBJ2-2; D uncertain. CDR1 is SGHTA, CDR2 FQGNSA, per germline. V was pared by 1 base and J by 5 bases, with 5 bases between. CDR3 length equals 13 residues. CDR3 in amino acids: CASSLGPTGELFF. The DNA for the CDR3 is TGTGCCAGCAGCTTAGGACCGACCGGGGAGCTGTTTTTT.

This clone was recorded once. J is TRBJ2-1 and V is TRBV5-1, with 9 bases that match TRBD1. The trim removed 3 bases at V and 4 bases at J, leaving 2 bases unmatched. The V gene's germline CDR1 is SGHRS and CDR2 YFSETQ. CDR3 length: 14 residues. The CDR3 DNA reads as TGCGCCAGCAGCTCGACAGGGGGGTACAATGAGCAGTTCTTC. Translation: CASSSTGGYNEQFF.

This sequence joins TRBV11-2 and TRBJ2-5, with D possibly TRBD1 on 6 matching bases. Germline lookup yields CDR1 SGHAT and CDR2 FQNNGV. The CDR3 covers 13 residues. The germline V and J ends were trimmed by 5 bases and 3 bases, with 10 bases remaining between them. The CDR3, as DNA: TGTGCCAGCAGCATAGGACAGAAAGAGACCCAGTACTTC. Translation gives CASSIGQKETQYF.

The chain joins TRBV2 to TRBJ1-4; maybe TRBD1 (5 bases). CDR3 length: 14 amino acids. Germline values: CDR1 SNHLY, CDR2 FYNNEI. V gave up 3 bases and J gave up 5 bases, with 10 bases separating them. The CDR3 protein is CASSEGQRNEKLFF. CDR3 bases: TGTGCCAGCAGTGAGGGGCAGAGGAATGAAAAACTGTTTTTT.

The chain links TRBV19 to TRBJ2-2; either TRBD1 or TRBD2 may supply D (6 bases each). V was trimmed by 5 bases and J by 4 bases, leaving 17 bases between them. CDR3 length equals 16 residues. CDR1 LNHDA and CDR2 SQIVND come from the germline V gene (reference sequence). The CDR3 protein is CASSGWGAPGTGELFF. DNA for the CDR3: TGTGCCAGTAGTGGGTGGGGGGCGCCTGGCACCGGGGAGCTGTTTTTT.

The chain recombines TRBV7-9 with TRBJ2-6; the D gene is possibly TRBD2 (6 bases). V was pared by 5 bases and J by 0 bases, with 14 bases between. The CDR3 is 17 amino acids. In germline, CDR1 is SEHNR, CDR2 FQNEAQ (reference sequence). CDR3 bases: TGTGCCAGCAGCGTACCGGGAGAGACCTCTGGGGCCAACGTCCTGACTTTC. Its protein product is CASSVPGETSGANVLTF.

In its sample, this clone was seen once. The genes are TRBV2 and TRBJ1-1; D might be TRBD1 (5 bases). This CDR3 is 11 amino acids long. With 10 bases removed from V and 7 bases from J, the gap between germline ends came to 13 bases. Germline values: CDR1 SNHLY, CDR2 FYNNEI. This CDR3 is CATRAAVEAFF. In DNA form, the CDR3 reads TGTGCCACCAGGGCGGCAGTTGAAGCTTTCTTT.

V gene TRBV30 combines with J gene TRBJ1-1, with TRBD1 matching 10 bases. Trimming at V came to 8 bases and at J to 0 bases, leaving 3 bases not matched to a gene. Per germline, CDR1 GTSNPN and CDR2 SVGIG (reference sequence). The CDR3 extends over 13 amino acids. This chain's CDR3 is CAGDRGLNTEAFF. The CDR3 DNA reads TGTGCCGGGGACAGGGGTCTGAACACTGAAGCTTTCTTT. Based on the CDR3 plus reference TRBV30 and TRBJ1-1, the full variable domain is SQTIHQWPATLVQPVGSPLSLECTVEGTSNPNLYWYRQAAGRGLQLLFYSVGIGQISSEVPQNLSASRPQDRQFILSSKKLLLSDSGFYLCAGDRGLNTEAFFGQGTRLTVV.

The J gene is TRBJ2-5, the V gene TRBV11-3; D possibly uses TRBD1 or TRBD2 (5 bases each). Germline V CDR1 and CDR2: SGHNT, YENEEA. V was trimmed by 5 bases and J by 3 bases, leaving 13 bases between them. The CDR3 has 14 amino acids. CDR3 bases: TGTGCCAGCAGCCCCCGGGACGGAGAAGAGACCCAGTACTTC. Translation gives CASSPRDGEETQYF.

The chain recombines TRBV11-3 with TRBJ1-1; D possibly corresponds to TRBD1 (5 bases). V was clipped by 2 bases and J by 3 bases, with 7 bases between them. Germline CDR1 reads SGHNT; CDR2 reads YENEEA. The CDR3 is 13 residues long. The CDR3 nucleotides are TGTGCCAGCAGCTTACGGGGACACACTGAAGCTTTCTTT. Protein sequence: CASSLRGHTEAFF.

V is TRBV4-2 and J is TRBJ2-1, with D perhaps matching TRBD2 (6 bases). Trimming cost V 1 base and J 5 bases, with 12 bases left between them. From germline, CDR1 is LGHNA and CDR2 YNFKEQ. CDR3 length: 15 residues. This CDR3 reads CASSQVGGRDNEQFF. The CDR3, as DNA: TGTGCCAGCAGCCAAGTAGGAGGGAGAGACAATGAGCAGTTCTTC.

The sample holds one count of this clone. Germline is not matched at one junction end, which may reflect a read error. This chain connects TRBV28 to TRBJ2-1; no clear D gene. This CDR3 region has 12 residues. Germline V lookup: CDR1 MDHEN, CDR2 SYDVKM. In nucleotides, the CDR3 is TGTGCCAGCACCATCCCTCCATATGGCTTAATCTTC. Translating it yields CASTIPPYGLIF.

The chain combines TRBV6-6 with TRBJ2-2; TRBD2 might be the D (5 bases). Per germline, CDR1 MNHNY and CDR2 SVGAGI (reference sequence). The CDR3 is 13 residues long. V lost 8 bases and J 2 bases, leaving 9 bases between the germline ends. The CDR3 loop reads CASSAGNTGELFF. CDR3 in DNA: TGTGCCAGCTCTGCGGGCAACACCGGGGAGCTGTTTTTT.

This clone was detected only a few times. CDR3 DNA: TGTGCCAGCAGCGTAGCCTATGGTGGCGAGCAGTACTTC. Translation gives CASSVAYGGEQYF. The V and J genes are TRBV9 and TRBJ2-7; D is unclear. Germline V CDR1 and CDR2: SGDLS, YYNGEE. The V end was cut by 0 bases, the J end by 6 bases, with 10 bases between. This CDR3 region has 13 residues.

CDR3 residues: CASRGTLTDTQYF. Here the CDR3 DNA reads TGTGCCAGCAGAGGGACACTCACAGATACGCAGTATTTT. The V gene is TRBV6-5, the J gene TRBJ2-3, with D perhaps TRBD1 (6 bases). Trimming removed 6 bases at V and 2 bases at J, with 9 bases between. From germline, CDR1 is MNHEY and CDR2 SVGAGI. The CDR3 runs 13 residues.

The CDR3 nucleotides read TGTGCCAGCAGTCCCCAGGGACAGGGAGACACTGAAGCTTTCTTT. As protein: CASSPQGQGDTEAFF. The chain recombines TRBV6-5 with TRBJ1-1, with 9 bases aligning to TRBD1. The CDR3 spans 15 residues. With 5 bases clipped from V and 3 bases from J, the junction kept 7 bases outside the gene matches. In germline, CDR1 is MNHEY, CDR2 SVGAGI.

The CDR3 coding sequence is TGCGCCAGCAGCTTGGAGATACAGAACACTGAAGCTTTCTTT. Amino acids: CASSLEIQNTEAFF. The chain couples TRBV5-1 to TRBJ1-1, with no clear D. The V end was cut by 0 bases, the J end by 1 base, with 7 bases between. Germline V gene lookup returns CDR1 SGHRS and CDR2 YFSETQ. This CDR3 has 14 amino acids.

The chain has TRBV7-3 and TRBJ2-3, with 10 positions matching TRBD2. This CDR3 is built from 15 residues. CDR1 SGHTA and CDR2 FQGTGA come from the germline V gene. The V segment lost 9 bases and the J segment 1 base; nucleotides outside the gene matches: 7. The CDR3 reads CASSAGGPGTDTQYF. The CDR3 DNA reads TGTGCCAGTTCAGCGGGAGGGCCAGGCACAGATACGCAGTATTTT. Supplemented by reference TRBV7-3 and TRBJ2-3, the full variable domain reads GAGVSQTPSNKVTEKGKYVELRCDPISGHTALYWYRQSLGQGPEFLIYFQGTGAADDSGLPNDRFFAVRPEGSVSTLKIQRTERGDSAVYLCASSAGGPGTDTQYFGPGTRLTVL.

The chain recombines TRBV12-2 with TRBJ2-7. TRBV12-2 is described as a pseudogene. CDR3 length equals 13 residues. In DNA, the CDR3 is TGTGCAAGTCGAAATCAAAGCTCCTACGAGCAGTACTTC. As protein: CASRNQSSYEQYF.

The chain recombines TRBV6-5 with TRBJ1-6; no firm D call. The V end was cut by 5 bases, the J end by 6 bases, with 5 bases between. The CDR3 spans 12 residues. Germline CDR1 is MNHEY and CDR2 is SVGAGI. The CDR3 reads CASSDGNSPLHF. The CDR3 coding sequence is TGTGCCAGCAGTGACGGTAATTCACCCCTCCACTTT.

The chain carries TRBV7-2 and TRBJ1-2; D is possibly TRBD1 (5 bases). Germline values: CDR1 SGHTA, CDR2 FQGNSA. The CDR3 sequence is 15 residues long. Trimming pared 3 bases from V and 0 bases from J, leaving 11 bases between. The CDR3 coding sequence is TGTGCCAGCAGCTTGTCTAGGGGAGCTAACTATGGCTACACCTTC. This sequence encodes CASSLSRGANYGYTF.

V gene TRBV19 combines with J gene TRBJ2-5, with TRBD1 as a possible D gene (6 bases). The CDR3 runs to 14 residues. V was trimmed by 6 bases and J by 5 bases, leaving 16 bases between them. Germline loops: CDR1 LNHDA, CDR2 SQIVND (reference sequence). The CDR3 DNA is TGTGCCAGTAGACGGGATTGGCAGGGGGAGACCCAGTACTTC. Protein sequence: CASRRDWQGETQYF.

This clone was counted a single time. The chain carries TRBV2 and TRBJ2-5, with D perhaps matching TRBD2 (5 bases). This CDR3 comprises 12 residues. V was cut by 7 bases and J by 7 bases, with 13 bases left in between. The germline CDR1 and CDR2 sequences are SNHLY and FYNNEI. Here the CDR3 DNA reads TGTGCCAGCACCGGGGATATCGGGACCCAGTACTTC. Its protein product is CASTGDIGTQYF.

The chain has TRBV5-1 and TRBJ1-3, with D maybe TRBD1 (5 bases). The ends were cut back, 5 bases at V and 2 bases at J, with 17 bases in the middle. The CDR3 totals 16 residues. Germline loops: CDR1 SGHRS, CDR2 YFSETQ. The CDR3 loop reads CASSFTGAGAGNTIYF. The CDR3 DNA follows: TGCGCCAGCAGTTTTACCGGGGCCGGGGCTGGAAACACCATATATTTT.

The genes are TRBV6-1 and TRBJ2-3, with D possibly being TRBD1 (7 bases). This CDR3 has 14 residues. Between the trimmed V and J ends, which lost 10 bases and 1 base, there was a span of 15 bases. CDR1 and CDR2 from the germline V gene are MNHNS and SASEGT. The DNA of the CDR3 is TGTGCCACCGGGAGACAGGGCCGCACAGATACGCAGTATTTT. Translated: CATGRQGRTDTQYF.

The chain has TRBV21-1 and TRBJ2-7; no check of the table's D call, TRBD2, against the DNA was made. TRBV21-1 is labeled a pseudogene. This CDR3 spans 14 amino acids. The CDR3 loop is CASSKCKLVSEQYF. The CDR3 DNA is TGTGCCAGCAGCAAATGCAAACTAGTAAGTGAGCAGTACTTC.

The chain employs TRBV20-1 and TRBJ1-2; D unresolved. Germline values: CDR1 DFQATT, CDR2 SNEGSKA (reference sequence). This CDR3 region has 10 residues. Trimming left V 4 bases short and J 4 bases short, with 4 bases between. CDR3 region: CSAKSYGYTF. In DNA form, the CDR3 reads TGCAGTGCTAAGAGCTATGGCTACACCTTC.

V gene TRBV9 combines with J gene TRBJ2-5; no firm D call. The germline V gene has CDR1 SGDLS and CDR2 YYNGEE. The V end lost 0 bases, the J end lost 5 bases, and 11 bases lay between the germline ends. CDR3 length: 14 residues. CDR3 nucleotide sequence: TGTGCCAGCAGCGTAGGAATCCGTGGGGAGACCCAGTACTTC. It specifies CASSVGIRGETQYF.

The chain links TRBV7-9 to TRBJ2-7; D is perhaps TRBD1 (7 bases). Germline V gene data show CDR1 as SEHNR and CDR2 as FQNEAQ (reference sequence). The germline V and J ends were trimmed by 1 base and 7 bases, with 17 bases remaining between them. CDR3 length equals 15 residues. The CDR3 sequence is CASSLEGAGGREQYF. As DNA, the CDR3 is TGTGCCAGCAGCTTAGAAGGTGCAGGGGGGCGAGAGCAGTACTTC.